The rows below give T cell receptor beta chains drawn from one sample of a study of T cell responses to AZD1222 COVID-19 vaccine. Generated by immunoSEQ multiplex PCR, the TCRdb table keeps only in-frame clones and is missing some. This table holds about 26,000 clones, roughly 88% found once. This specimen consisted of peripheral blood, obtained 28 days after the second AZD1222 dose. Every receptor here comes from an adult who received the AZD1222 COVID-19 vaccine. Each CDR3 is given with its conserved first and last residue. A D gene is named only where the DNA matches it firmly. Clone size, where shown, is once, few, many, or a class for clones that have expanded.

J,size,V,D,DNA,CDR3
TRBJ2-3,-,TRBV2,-,TGTGCCAGCAGCGGAGGGCCAGATACGCAGTATTTT,CASSGGPDTQYF
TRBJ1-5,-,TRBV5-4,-,TGTGCCAGCAGCTTGGGCGGGGGGTCCAATCAGCCCCAGCATTTT,CASSLGGGSNQPQHF
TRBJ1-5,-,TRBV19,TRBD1,TGTGCCAGTAGTAGACTGACAGGGAGGCAGCCCCAGCATTTT,CASSRLTGRQPQHF
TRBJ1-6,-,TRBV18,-,TGTGCCAGCTCACCACGGATGGGATATAATTCACCCCTCCACTTT,CASSPRMGYNSPLHF
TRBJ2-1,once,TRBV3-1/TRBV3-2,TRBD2,TGTGCCAGCAGCCACACTAGCGGGGGGGCGGGTTCCTACAATGAGCAGTTCTTC,CASSHTSGGAGSYNEQFF
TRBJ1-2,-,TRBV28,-,TGTGCCAGCAGTTTATGGCAGGGTAACTATGGCTACACCTTC,CASSLWQGNYGYTF
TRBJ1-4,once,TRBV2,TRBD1,TGTGCCAGCAGTGGACAGGGGGTTGAAAAACTGTTTTTT,CASSGQGVEKLFF
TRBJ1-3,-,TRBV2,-,TGTGCCAGCAGGGACAGATTAAACTCTGGAAACACCATATATTTT,CASRDRLNSGNTIYF
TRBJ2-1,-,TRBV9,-,TGTGCCAGCAGCGTAGCTACGGAGGTTAATGAGCAGTTCTTC,CASSVATEVNEQFF
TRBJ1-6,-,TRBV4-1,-,TGCGCCAGCAGCCAAGTGAGGGCAGGGATAGACTATAATTCACCCCTCCACTTT,CASSQVRAGIDYNSPLHF
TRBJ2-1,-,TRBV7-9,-,TGTGCCAGCAGCTTAGCTAGCCTAGAGAATGAGCAGTTCTTC,CASSLASLENEQFF
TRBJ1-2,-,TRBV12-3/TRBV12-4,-,TGTGCCAGCAGCCTTGTTGGGAACTATGGCTACACCTTC,CASSLVGNYGYTF
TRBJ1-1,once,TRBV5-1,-,TGCGCCAGCAGCCGAGTTCCCGGATCGAACACTGAAGCTTTCTTT,CASSRVPGSNTEAFF
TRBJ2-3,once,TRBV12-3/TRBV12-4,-,TGTGCCAGCATTGAGGCGGATACGCAGTATTTT,CASIEADTQYF
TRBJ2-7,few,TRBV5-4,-,TGTGCCAGCAGCTTCGCTCCCGGGACTTCCTCCTACGAGCAGTACTTC,CASSFAPGTSSYEQYF
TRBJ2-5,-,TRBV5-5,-,TGTGCCAGCAGCCTCGACGGACAGCCCCAAGAGACCCAGTACTTC,CASSLDGQPQETQYF
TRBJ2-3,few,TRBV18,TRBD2,TGTGCCAGCTCACCACCAAACGTCGTTCAGTTTAGCGGGAGCACAGATACGCAGTATTTT,CASSPPNVVQFSGSTDTQYF
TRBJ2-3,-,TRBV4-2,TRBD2,TGTGCCAGCAGCCAAGAAGGGGCTTCGGGGGGGAAAGATACGCAGTATTTT,CASSQEGASGGKDTQYF
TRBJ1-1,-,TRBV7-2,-,TGTGCCAGCACCTTAGGGGTGAACACTGAAGCTTTCTTT,CASTLGVNTEAFF
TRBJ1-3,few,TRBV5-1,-,TGCGCCAGCAAGGCGGGGACTGGAAACACCATATATTTT,CASKAGTGNTIYF
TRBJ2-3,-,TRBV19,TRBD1,TGTGCCATGGACAGGGTCACAGATACGCAGTATTTT,CAMDRVTDTQYF
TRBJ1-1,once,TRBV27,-,TGTGCCAGCAGTCGGTTCACTGAAGCTTTCTTT,CASSRFTEAFF
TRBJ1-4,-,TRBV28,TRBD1,TGTGCCAGCAGCCGGACAGGTGGTGAAAAACTGTTTTTT,CASSRTGGEKLFF
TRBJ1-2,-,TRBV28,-,TGTGCCAGCAGTCCCCCCTCTCGGGGCGGCGGCTACACCTTC,CASSPPSRGGGYTF
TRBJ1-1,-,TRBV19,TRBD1,TGTGCCAGTAGTATCCCGGGACAGGGGGTTGAAGCTTTCTTT,CASSIPGQGVEAFF
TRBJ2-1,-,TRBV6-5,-,TGTGCCAGCAGCACTACCTACAATGAGCAGTTCTTC,CASSTTYNEQFF
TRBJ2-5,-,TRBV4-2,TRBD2,TGTGCCAGCAGCCAAGGAGATAGCGGGGGGACGGAAGGAGAGACCCAGTACTTC,CASSQGDSGGTEGETQYF
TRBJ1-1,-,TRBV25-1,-,TGTGCCAGCAGTGGCACAGGGTTTGCTGAAGCTTTCTTT,CASSGTGFAEAFF
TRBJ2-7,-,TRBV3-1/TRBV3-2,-,TGTGCCAGCAGCCCCGGATTCTCCTACGAGCAGTACTTC,CASSPGFSYEQYF
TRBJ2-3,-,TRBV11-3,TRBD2,TGTGCCAGCAGCTTAGGACTAGCCTCCACAGATACGCAGTATTTT,CASSLGLASTDTQYF
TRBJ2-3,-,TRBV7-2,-,TGTGCCAGCAGCCACAACGGGGCCCAGTTTGGGGCAGATACGCAGTATTTT,CASSHNGAQFGADTQYF
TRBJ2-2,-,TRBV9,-,TGTGCCAGCAGCCCGACCGGGACTTTCTCGAACACCGGGGAGCTGTTTTTT,CASSPTGTFSNTGELFF
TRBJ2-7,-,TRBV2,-,TGTGCCAGCAGCCCAACAGGTCGCGGCTGGTACTTC,CASSPTGRGWYF
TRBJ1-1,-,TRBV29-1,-,TGCAGCGTTGAAGGAGCCACTGAAGCTTTCTTT,CSVEGATEAFF
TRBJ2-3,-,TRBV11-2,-,TGTGCCAGCAGCTTAGTATCGGGTAAAGATACGCAGTATTTT,CASSLVSGKDTQYF
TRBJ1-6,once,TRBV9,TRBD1,TGTGCCAGCAGCCCGGGACAGGCCAATTCACCCCTCCACTTT,CASSPGQANSPLHF
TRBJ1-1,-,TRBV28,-,TGTGCCAGCAGCTACTTACAGGGCTATCACATGAACACTGAAGCTTTCTTT,CASSYLQGYHMNTEAFF
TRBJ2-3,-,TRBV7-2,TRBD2,TGTGCCAGCAGCTCCGGACTAGCGGGGGGCACAGATACGCAGTATTTT,CASSSGLAGGTDTQYF
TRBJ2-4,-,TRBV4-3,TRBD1,TGCGCCAGCAGCCGGGACAGGTTTATCGGCAAAAACATTCAGTACTTC,CASSRDRFIGKNIQYF
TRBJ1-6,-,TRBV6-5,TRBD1,TGTGCCAGCTGCTTGACAGGGCTTAATTCACCCCTCCACTTT,CASCLTGLNSPLHF
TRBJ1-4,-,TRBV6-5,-,TGTGCCAGCAGTTTAGGGGGGCGTGAAAAACTGTTTTTT,CASSLGGREKLFF
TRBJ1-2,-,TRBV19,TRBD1,TGTGCCACTTCCGCCTCCCGGGACAGCCTCTATGGCTACACCTTC,CATSASRDSLYGYTF
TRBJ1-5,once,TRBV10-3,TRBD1,TGTGCCATCACCGGGACAGTCAATCAGCCCCAGCATTTT,CAITGTVNQPQHF
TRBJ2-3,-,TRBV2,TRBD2,TGTGCCAGCAGCCGGACTAGCGGGGGGTACGGCACAGATACGCAGTATTTT,CASSRTSGGYGTDTQYF
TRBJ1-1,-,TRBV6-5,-,TGTGCCAGCAGTCTGGCACTGAACACTGAAGCTTTCTTT,CASSLALNTEAFF
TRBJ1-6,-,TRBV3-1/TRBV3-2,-,TGTGCCAGCAGCCAAGATGGTCAGCCTAATTCACCCCTCCACTTT,CASSQDGQPNSPLHF
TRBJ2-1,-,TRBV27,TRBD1,TGTGCCAGCAGTATACAGGGGGCCCGGAATGAGCAGTTCTTC,CASSIQGARNEQFF
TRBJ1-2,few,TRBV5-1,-,TGCGCCAGCAGCTTGGAACCGGGCCCGGCGGGCTATGGCTACACCTTC,CASSLEPGPAGYGYTF